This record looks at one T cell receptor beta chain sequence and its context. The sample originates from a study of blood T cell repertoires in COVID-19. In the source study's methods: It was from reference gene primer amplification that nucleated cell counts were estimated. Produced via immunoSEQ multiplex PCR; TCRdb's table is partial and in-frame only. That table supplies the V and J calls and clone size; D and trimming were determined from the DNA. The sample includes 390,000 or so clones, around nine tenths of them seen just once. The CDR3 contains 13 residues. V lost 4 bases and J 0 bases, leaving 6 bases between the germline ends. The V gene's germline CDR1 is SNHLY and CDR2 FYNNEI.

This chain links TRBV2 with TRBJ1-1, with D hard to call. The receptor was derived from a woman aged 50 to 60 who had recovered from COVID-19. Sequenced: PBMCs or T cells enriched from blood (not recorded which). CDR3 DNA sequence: TGTGCCAGCAGTGTACAGATGAACACTGAAGCTTTCTTT. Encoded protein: CASSVQMNTEAFF.